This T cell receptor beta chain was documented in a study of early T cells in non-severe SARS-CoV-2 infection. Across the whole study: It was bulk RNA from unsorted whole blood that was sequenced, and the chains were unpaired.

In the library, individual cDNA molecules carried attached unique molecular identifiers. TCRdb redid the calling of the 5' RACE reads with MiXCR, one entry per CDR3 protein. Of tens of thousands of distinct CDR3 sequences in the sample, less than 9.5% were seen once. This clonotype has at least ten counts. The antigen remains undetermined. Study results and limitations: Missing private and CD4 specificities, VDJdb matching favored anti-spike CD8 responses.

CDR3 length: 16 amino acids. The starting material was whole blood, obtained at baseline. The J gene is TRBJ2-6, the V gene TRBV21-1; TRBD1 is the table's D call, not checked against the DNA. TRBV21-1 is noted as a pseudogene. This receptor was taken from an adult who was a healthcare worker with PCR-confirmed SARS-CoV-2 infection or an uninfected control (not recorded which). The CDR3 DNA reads TGTGCCAGCAGCAAAGAGGGGCACTTTGGGGCCAACGTCCTGACTTTC. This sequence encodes CASSKEGHFGANVLTF.